Following are 27 T cell receptor beta chains from one sample sequenced in a study of T cells in Graves' hyperthyroidism and ophthalmopathy. TCR beta CDR3 regions were amplified from RNA. HTBI primers were used for first-round RT-PCR of the TCR CDR3. TCRdb independently ran MiXCR on the multiplex PCR reads; one entry per CDR3 protein. The table has fewer than 900,000 distinct CDR3 sequences, around 17% seen once. The sequenced sample consisted of blood. These receptors were taken from a man between 18 and 29 years old with Graves' hyperthyroidism.

This clonotype was observed a handful of times. The chain links TRBV4-3 to TRBJ1-4; 12 nucleotides align to TRBD1. CDR1 is LGHNA and CDR2 is YSLEER in the germline V gene. The CDR3 covers 18 residues. Unmatched junction bases numbered 10, after V lost 0 bases and J lost 8 bases. In DNA form, the CDR3 reads TGCGCCAGCAGCCAAGAAGGAACCGGGACAGGGGGCAACGAAAAACTGTTTTTT. This translates into CASSQEGTGTGGNEKLFF.

The rearrangement joins TRBV20-1 to TRBJ2-2; 8 bases are a match to TRBD1. The junction had 3 bases not matched to a gene; V was cut back by 3 bases and J by 3 bases. The length of the CDR3 is 14 residues. Looked up from germline, CDR1 is DFQATT and CDR2 is SNEGSKA (reference sequence). The CDR3 protein is CSASGQGDTGELFF. CDR3 nucleotide sequence: TGCAGTGCTAGCGGACAGGGAGACACCGGGGAGCTGTTTTTT.

The chain is built from TRBV28 and TRBJ2-1; D might be TRBD1 (5 bases). This CDR3 has 14 amino acids. In germline, CDR1 is MDHEN, CDR2 SYDVKM. Trimming cost V 3 bases and J 5 bases, with 11 bases left between them. The CDR3 DNA follows: TGTGCCAGCAGTTTTACGGACAACGACAATGAGCAGTTCTTC. Translation gives CASSFTDNDNEQFF.

This clonotype was counted between two and nine times. The rearrangement joins TRBV5-1 to TRBJ2-7; weak D call: TRBD2 (5 bases). The CDR3 totals 14 residues. V lost 4 bases, J lost 5 bases, and 16 bases lay in between. CDR1 is SGHRS and CDR2 is YFSETQ in the germline V gene. The CDR3 protein is CASSTEGIGDEQYF. CDR3 DNA: TGCGCCAGCAGCACAGAGGGTATCGGGGACGAGCAGTACTTC.

V usage is TRBV7-3 and J usage is TRBJ1-1, with D perhaps TRBD1 (6 bases). The V end was cut by 5 bases, the J end by 0 bases, with 16 bases between. There are 16 residues in the CDR3. Germline values: CDR1 SGHTA, CDR2 FQGTGA. This chain's CDR3 is CASSQGLRGMNTEAFF. The CDR3 coding sequence is TGTGCCAGCAGCCAGGGGTTGCGGGGGATGAACACTGAAGCTTTCTTT.

The chain has TRBV4-2 and TRBJ2-1; D ambiguous. CDR1 is LGHNA and CDR2 is YNFKEQ in the germline V gene. The CDR3 covers 14 residues. V was trimmed by 1 base and J by 7 bases, leaving 11 bases between them. CDR3 DNA sequence: TGTGCCAGCAGCCAAGTGGGTCCCCGGAATGAGCAGTTCTTC. Protein product: CASSQVGPRNEQFF.

This clonotype came up many times. V and J are TRBV20-1 and TRBJ2-7; perhaps TRBD2 as D (6 bases). CDR1 and CDR2 (germline): DFQATT, SNEGSKA (reference sequence). The CDR3 sequence is 13 residues long. V was clipped by 3 bases and J by 5 bases, with 14 bases between them. CDR3 protein: CSASLLALNEQYF. Written as DNA, the CDR3 is TGCAGTGCTAGTCTCCTAGCGCTAAACGAGCAGTACTTC.

The genes are TRBV28 and TRBJ2-5; TRBD2 matches at 12 bases. Germline CDR1 MDHEN, CDR2 SYDVKM. This CDR3 region has 16 residues. V trimming: 6 bases; J trimming: 5 bases; junction bases outside the gene matches: 10. The CDR3 is CASSQARLAGDETQYF. CDR3 nucleotide sequence: TGTGCCAGCAGCCAAGCCCGACTAGCGGGAGATGAGACCCAGTACTTC. Full variable domain (remainder filled in from reference TRBV28 and TRBJ2-5): DVKVTQSSRYLVKRTGEKVFLECVQDMDHENMFWYRQDPGLGLRLIYFSYDVKMKEKGDIPEGYSVSREKKERFSLILESASTNQTSMYLCASSQARLAGDETQYFGPGTRLLVL.

This clonotype turned up a few times. This chain joins TRBV10-3 and TRBJ2-7; D call uncertain. CDR1 and CDR2 from the germline V gene are ENHRY and SYGVKD. The CDR3 sequence is 13 residues long. The V gene lost 2 bases and the J gene lost 4 bases, with 9 bases spanning the gap. The CDR3 spells CAISEGQIYEQYF. The CDR3, as DNA: TGTGCCATCAGTGAGGGTCAGATATACGAGCAGTACTTC.

This clonotype was observed a few times. This sequence joins TRBV5-6 and TRBJ1-5, with 7 bases fitting TRBD1. The CDR3 loop spans 14 amino acids. Germline V gives CDR1 SGHDT, CDR2 YYEEEE. V gave up 4 bases and J gave up 4 bases; unmatched junction bases: 5. CDR3 sequence: CASSVTGENQPQHF. In DNA form, the CDR3 reads TGTGCCAGCAGCGTCACAGGGGAGAATCAGCCCCAGCATTTT.

This clonotype was seen ten or more times. The rearrangement uses TRBV7-3 and TRBJ2-1, with 10 bases matching TRBD2. CDR1 and CDR2 from the germline V gene are SGHTA and FQGTGA. J lost 6 bases, V lost 4 bases, and 9 bases had no gene match. CDR3 length: 16 residues. Here the CDR3 DNA reads TGTGCCAGCAGCTCCCTGACAAGCGGGAGGGCCAATGAGCAGTTCTTC. Protein sequence: CASSSLTSGRANEQFF.

The sample holds one count of this clonotype. The chain uses TRBV11-3 and TRBJ2-1; 13 bases agree with TRBD2. The CDR3 runs 16 residues. V shed 5 bases, J shed 7 bases, and the junction held 8 bases outside the gene matches. Per germline, CDR1 SGHNT and CDR2 YENEEA. This chain's CDR3 is CASSIGGLAGRNEQFF. DNA for the CDR3: TGTGCCAGCAGCATAGGGGGACTAGCGGGAAGAAATGAGCAGTTCTTC.

The sample holds a few counts of this clonotype. This chain uses TRBV7-2 with TRBJ1-1; possible D gene TRBD1, 5 bases. The V and J ends lost 5 bases and 0 bases respectively, with 10 bases between them. The CDR3 length is 14 residues. Germline CDR1 reads SGHTA; CDR2 reads FQGNSA. The CDR3 sequence: CASSLDIMNTEAFF. As DNA, the CDR3 is TGTGCCAGCAGCCTGGACATTATGAACACTGAAGCTTTCTTT.

The chain employs TRBV19 and TRBJ1-1; 8 nucleotides align to TRBD1. The CDR3 is 15 amino acids. Trimming removed 3 bases from V and 5 bases from J; junction bases left unmatched: 8. The germline gives CDR1 LNHDA, CDR2 SQIVND (reference sequence). The CDR3 region is CASSIPGGARTEAFF. The DNA of the CDR3 is TGTGCCAGTAGTATTCCAGGGGGCGCAAGGACTGAAGCTTTCTTT.

This clonotype came up many times. The V gene is TRBV2, the J gene TRBJ2-1; possibly TRBD2 for D (5 bases). The germline V and J ends were trimmed by 8 bases and 8 bases, with 16 bases remaining between them. CDR1 and CDR2 (germline): SNHLY, FYNNEI. The CDR3 has 13 residues. CDR3 region: CASWSGVGYEQFF. The DNA for the CDR3 is TGTGCCAGCTGGAGCGGAGTCGGGTATGAGCAGTTCTTC.

The table lists this clonotype with many counts. The rearrangement links TRBV24-1 to TRBJ1-1; D gene uncertain. V lost 3 bases and J 2 bases, leaving 0 bases between the germline ends. This CDR3 has 11 amino acids. The V gene's germline CDR1 is KGHDR and CDR2 SFDVKD. In DNA, the CDR3 is TGTGCCACCAGTGATAACACTGAAGCTTTCTTT. Protein: CATSDNTEAFF.

This clonotype showed up just a few times. The chain has TRBV5-1 and TRBJ2-7, with D perhaps matching TRBD1 or TRBD2 (5 bases each). Deletions cut 1 base from V and 0 bases from J, with 11 bases between. The germline V gene has CDR1 SGHRS and CDR2 YFSETQ. The length of the CDR3 is 15 residues. The CDR3 DNA follows: TGCGCCAGCAGCTTGCGAGGGGCGTCCTCCTACGAGCAGTACTTC. This codes for CASSLRGASSYEQYF. Complete variable domain (other parts from reference TRBV5-1 and TRBJ2-7): KAGVTQTPRYLIKTRGQQVTLSCSPISGHRSVSWYQQTPGQGLQFLFEYFSETQRNKGNFPGRFSGRQFSNSRSEMNVSTLELGDSALYLCASSLRGASSYEQYFGPGTRLTVT.

In its sample, this clonotype was seen a few times. The chain is built from TRBV4-2 and TRBJ2-7; 7 bases are shared with TRBD2. Germline-derived CDR1 and CDR2 are LGHNA and YNFKEQ. Trimming took 0 bases from V and 7 from J; bases not matched to a gene: 15. The CDR3 spans 17 residues. CDR3 sequence (DNA): TGTGCCAGCAGCCAAGATCAGGTGGGCGGGAGAGGTCGAGAGCAGTACTTC. The encoded protein is CASSQDQVGGRGREQYF.

There are a few counts of this clonotype. The V and J genes are TRBV11-2 and TRBJ1-2; 8 nucleotides agree with TRBD1. Per the germline V gene, CDR1 is SGHAT and CDR2 is FQNNGV. CDR3 size: 15 residues. Trimming cost V 3 bases and J 4 bases; bases outside gene matches: 7. The CDR3 DNA sequence: TGTGCCAGCAGCTTGATTGGAACAGGGGGCTATGGCTACACCTTC. Its translation is CASSLIGTGGYGYTF.

This clonotype was counted a few times. J is TRBJ1-3 and V is TRBV4-1; D is possibly TRBD1 (5 bases). Trimming pared 4 bases from V and 3 bases from J, leaving 13 bases between. This CDR3 has 15 residues. Germline-derived CDR1 and CDR2 are MGHRA and YSYEKL. The CDR3 DNA reads as TGCGCCAGCAGCCGTACTGGCAGGGATGGAAACACCATATATTTT. As protein: CASSRTGRDGNTIYF.

This clonotype has at least ten counts. The gene calls are TRBV30 and TRBJ1-1; D not resolved. With 0 bases removed from V and 10 bases from J, the gap between germline ends came to 12 bases. Per germline, CDR1 GTSNPN and CDR2 SVGIG (reference sequence). The CDR3 spans 12 residues. The DNA for the CDR3 is TGTGCCTGGAGTGTACAAGGTTCTGTAGCTTTCTTT. Its protein is CAWSVQGSVAFF. Together with reference TRBV30 and TRBJ1-1, the CDR3 gives the full variable domain: SQTIHQWPATLVQPVGSPLSLECTVEGTSNPNLYWYRQAAGRGLQLLFYSVGIGQISSEVPQNLSASRPQDRQFILSSKKLLLSDSGFYLCAWSVQGSVAFFGQGTRLTVV.

The chain uses TRBV7-8 and TRBJ2-1; D is perhaps TRBD1 (6 bases). The CDR3 consists of 16 residues. V gave up 3 bases and J gave up 0 bases, with 12 bases separating them. Germline values: CDR1 SGHVS, CDR2 FQNEAQ. Written as DNA, the CDR3 is TGTGCCAGCAGCTTTGGGGGCGGAGCCTCCTACAATGAGCAGTTCTTC. It yields the protein CASSFGGGASYNEQFF.

This clonotype was picked up many times. V usage is TRBV6-5 and J usage is TRBJ2-1, with D perhaps matching TRBD2 (5 bases). CDR1 is MNHEY and CDR2 is SVGAGI in the germline V gene. The V gene lost 0 bases and the J gene lost 6 bases, with 6 bases spanning the gap. The CDR3 extends over 13 amino acids. The CDR3 DNA is TGTGCCAGCAGTTACTCTAGCGTCAATGAGCAGTTCTTC. This sequence encodes CASSYSSVNEQFF.

This clonotype showed up just a few times. The chain couples TRBV2 to TRBJ2-4, with D possibly being TRBD1 or TRBD2 (5 bases each). This CDR3 has 16 amino acids. Germline-derived CDR1 and CDR2 are SNHLY and FYNNEI. The ends were cut back, 1 base at V and 2 bases at J, with 12 bases in the middle. The DNA of the CDR3 is TGTGCCAGCAGTGAAGGGGGGATTGTGACCAAAAACATTCAGTACTTC. It yields the protein CASSEGGIVTKNIQYF.

This chain joins TRBV7-2 and TRBJ2-1; 8 bases line up with TRBD2. The CDR3 has 14 residues. From germline, CDR1 is SGHTA and CDR2 FQGNSA. The trim removed 8 bases at V and 3 bases at J, leaving 6 bases unmatched. CDR3 coding DNA: TGTGCCAGCCGCGCTAGCGGGTACTACAATGAGCAGTTCTTC. This sequence encodes CASRASGYYNEQFF.

This rearrangement joins TRBV9 to TRBJ1-3; 9 bases agree with TRBD1. Germline CDR1 and CDR2: SGDLS and YYNGEE. V dropped 2 bases and J dropped 0; count of bases not matched to a gene: 6. The CDR3 loop spans 17 amino acids. Here the CDR3 reads CASSVGMDRGSGNTIYF. The CDR3 DNA sequence: TGTGCCAGCAGCGTGGGGATGGACAGGGGCTCTGGAAACACCATATATTTT.

The V call is TRBV29-1, the J call TRBJ2-3; D uncertain. V was clipped by 4 bases and J by 5 bases, with 7 bases between them. This CDR3 is 11 amino acids long. Per the germline V gene, CDR1 is SQVTM and CDR2 is ANQGSEA. CDR3 bases: TGCAGCGTTGGGTTACAAGATACGCAGTATTTT. It translates to CSVGLQDTQYF.